This T cell receptor (beta chain) was profiled in a study of cytomegalovirus exposure and HLA in healthy donors. PCR involved 60 Vbeta and 13 Jbeta primers. This table comes from immunoSEQ multiplex PCR, and its TCRdb copy is limited to in-frame clones, with some not included. The repertoire holds more than 110,000 clones, with roughly four fifths as singletons. V shed 4 bases and J 0 bases; nucleotides not matched to a gene: 5. The CDR3 is 15 residues long. Germline lookup yields CDR1 SQVTM and CDR2 ANQGSEA. Study-wide findings and caveats: Earlier analysis found most TCR beta V segments productive about 87% or about 30% of the time. When analyzed later, the rates of TCR association showed variation by HLA locus, with DRB1 the most and HLA-C the fewest.

This clone was picked up a small number of times. Its specificity is unknown. Likely unrecorded immune exposures existed in these nominally healthy donors. What was sequenced was PBMCs. V and J are TRBV29-1 and TRBJ2-2; 7 nucleotides match TRBD2. This TCR was recovered from a woman aged 45-60 years in good health and CMV-seropositive. The CDR3 sequence: CSVGGLAANTGELFF. CDR3 bases: TGCAGCGTTGGAGGGCTAGCGGCGAACACCGGGGAGCTGTTTTTT.